Shown below are 21 T cell receptor beta chains from a single sample sequenced in a study of Ad26.COV2.S vaccination and SARS-CoV-2 variants. Repertoires were generated with immunoSEQ multiplex PCR, while TCRdb's copy carries only in-frame clones and drops some. The data hold some 190,000 clones, with around 88% observed a single time. Sequenced here: peripheral blood, sampled after recovery from COVID-19. These receptors came from a human donor who had recovered from COVID-19.

J is TRBJ2-3 and V is TRBV6-6, with 13 bases identical to TRBD2. The V gene end was trimmed by 5 bases and the J gene end by 3 bases; junction bases not matched to a gene: 5. The germline gives CDR1 MNHNY, CDR2 SVGAGI (reference sequence). There are 16 residues in the CDR3. CDR3: CASSRLAGGPTDTQYF. CDR3 in DNA: TGTGCCAGCAGTCGACTAGCGGGGGGCCCAACAGATACGCAGTATTTT.

V is TRBV18 and J is TRBJ1-5; D is unclear. The CDR3 runs 14 residues. Germline V gene data show CDR1 as KGHSH and CDR2 as LQKENI. Deletions cut 3 bases from V and 5 bases from J, with 11 bases between. This CDR3 is CASSPMAADQPQHF. The CDR3 DNA follows: TGTGCCAGCTCACCTATGGCAGCGGATCAGCCCCAGCATTTT. The entire variable domain, with the rest obtained from reference TRBV18 and TRBJ1-5, is as follows: NAGVMQNPRHLVRRRGQEARLRCSPMKGHSHVYWYRQLPEEGLKFMVYLQKENIIDESGMPKERFSAEFPKEGPSILRIQQVVRGDSAAYFCASSPMAADQPQHFGDGTRLSIL.

The chain employs TRBV29-1 and TRBJ1-4, with D unclear. The germline V and J ends were trimmed by 6 bases and 0 bases, with 11 bases remaining between them. The CDR3 is 14 residues long. Per germline, CDR1 SQVTM and CDR2 ANQGSEA. In DNA form, the CDR3 reads TGCAGCGTCCTGGACGGGACAACTAATGAAAAACTGTTTTTT. Translating it yields CSVLDGTTNEKLFF.

The CDR3 is CASTTDRVNGYTF. In DNA, the CDR3 is TGTGCCAGCACCACGGACAGGGTGAATGGCTACACCTTC. The chain employs TRBV28 and TRBJ1-2; 8 nucleotides agree with TRBD1. The ends lost 7 bases at V and 6 bases at J; junction bases unmatched: 7. Germline CDR1 is MDHEN and CDR2 is SYDVKM. The CDR3 has 13 residues.

The CDR3 DNA reads as TGTGCCAGCAGCCAAGACCGGACGCCAACGCAGTATTTT. Translating it yields CASSQDRTPTQYF. The chain uses TRBV4-2 and TRBJ2-3; D not resolved. The germline V and J ends were trimmed by 0 bases and 9 bases, with 10 bases remaining between them. The CDR3 is made up of 13 amino acids. Looked up from germline, CDR1 is LGHNA and CDR2 is YNFKEQ.

This clone came up a few times. This chain uses TRBV10-3 with TRBJ2-7; 7 nucleotides match TRBD1. The CDR3 loop spans 15 amino acids. Germline assignment: CDR1 ENHRY and CDR2 SYGVKD. V shed 5 bases and J 7 bases; nucleotides not matched to a gene: 14. CDR3 coding DNA: TGTGCCATCAGTAAAGAAGAGGGGGCGTCGTATGAGCAGTACTTC. Encoded protein: CAISKEEGASYEQYF.

The chain joins TRBV5-1 to TRBJ2-3; TRBD1 matches 10 bases. V lost 0 bases and J lost 2; bases outside the gene matches: 3. Germline CDR1 reads SGHRS; CDR2 reads YFSETQ. The CDR3 runs to 16 residues. CDR3 region: CASSLGGQGYTDTQYF. CDR3 sequence (DNA): TGCGCCAGCAGCTTGGGGGGACAGGGGTACACAGATACGCAGTATTTT.

CDR3 region: CASSISSGRADEQFF. In DNA, the CDR3 is TGTGCCAGCAGCATTTCTAGCGGGAGAGCCGATGAGCAGTTCTTC. The chain has TRBV7-9 and TRBJ2-1, with TRBD2 identical over 10 bases. Germline lookup yields CDR1 SEHNR and CDR2 FQNEAQ (reference sequence). V was pared by 5 bases and J by 8 bases, with 9 bases of the junction left unmatched. The CDR3 is 15 residues long.

V usage is TRBV2 and J usage is TRBJ1-2; D call uncertain. Looked up from germline, CDR1 is SNHLY and CDR2 is FYNNEI. The CDR3 runs to 13 residues. V was clipped by 6 bases and J by 8 bases, with 16 bases between them. CDR3 sequence reads: CASRSRTAGGYTF. CDR3 DNA sequence: TGTGCCAGCAGGTCTCGAACAGCGGGCGGCTACACCTTC.

The chain couples TRBV7-8 to TRBJ2-7, with 7 bases identical to TRBD1. Germline values: CDR1 SGHVS, CDR2 FQNEAQ. The CDR3 consists of 13 residues. J gave up 6 bases and V 5 bases, and 7 bases lay outside the gene matches. Here the CDR3 reads CASSPDRVGEQYF. The CDR3 DNA reads TGTGCCAGCAGCCCAGACAGGGTAGGCGAGCAGTACTTC.

V gene TRBV28 combines with J gene TRBJ2-5, with TRBD2 as a possible D gene (7 bases). The CDR3 length is 13 residues. Trimming took 6 bases from V and 1 from J, leaving 9 bases between them. CDR1 and CDR2 from the germline V gene are MDHEN and SYDVKM. DNA of the CDR3: TGTGCCAGCAGGGGGGGGCTCCAAGAGACCCAGTACTTC. It encodes CASRGGLQETQYF.

The V and J genes are TRBV4-1 and TRBJ2-7, with D perhaps TRBD1 or TRBD2 (5 bases each). Per germline, CDR1 MGHRA and CDR2 YSYEKL. The ends were cut back, 5 bases at V and 6 bases at J, with 11 bases in the middle. There are 12 residues in the CDR3. The CDR3 loop reads CASSWDVGEQYF. CDR3 DNA: TGCGCCAGCAGCTGGGACGTAGGCGAGCAGTACTTC.

The rearrangement links TRBV25-1 to TRBJ2-5, with D possibly TRBD1 on 6 matching bases. V was clipped by 4 bases and J by 3 bases, with 12 bases between them. The CDR3 has 14 residues. Per the germline V gene, CDR1 is MGHDK and CDR2 is SYGVNS. The CDR3 bases are TGTGCCAGCAGTGCGGCCGAGGGGGAAGAGACCCAGTACTTC. This sequence encodes CASSAAEGEETQYF.

This clone has a single count. The chain carries TRBV30 and TRBJ2-4, with D hard to call. The CDR3 loop spans 13 amino acids. V gave up 3 bases and J gave up 5 bases, with 11 bases separating them. The germline V gene encodes CDR1 GTSNPN and CDR2 SVGIG (reference sequence). The CDR3 loop reads CAWRRVPENIQYF. The CDR3 nucleotides read TGTGCCTGGAGGCGAGTCCCGGAAAACATTCAGTACTTC.

The J gene is TRBJ2-1, the V gene TRBV7-7; 7 bases align to TRBD1. With 5 bases clipped from V and 6 bases from J, the junction kept 7 bases outside the gene matches. The CDR3 covers 14 residues. The germline CDR1 and CDR2 sequences are SSHAT and FNYEAQ (reference sequence). CDR3 sequence (DNA): TGTGCCAGCAGCCCAGGGGGAATGGGCAATGAGCAGTTCTTC. Its translation is CASSPGGMGNEQFF.

The gene calls are TRBV24-1 and TRBJ1-1; the D gene is possibly TRBD1 (6 bases). CDR3 length: 14 amino acids. Germline CDR1 is KGHDR and CDR2 is SFDVKD. V was cut by 7 bases and J by 4 bases, with 15 bases left in between. CDR3 coding DNA: TGTGCCACCAGAGGAGTGGGAGGGGGCACTGAAGCTTTCTTT. Translating it yields CATRGVGGGTEAFF.

The chain employs TRBV5-1 and TRBJ2-1; D not certain. The V and J ends lost 3 bases and 1 base respectively, with 5 bases between them. Germline V gives CDR1 SGHRS, CDR2 YFSETQ. The CDR3 contains 13 residues. CDR3 sequence reads: CASSSTSYNEQFF. CDR3 nucleotide sequence: TGCGCCAGCAGCTCTACTTCCTACAATGAGCAGTTCTTC.

V and J are TRBV7-9 and TRBJ2-1; 7 bases are a match to TRBD2. The CDR3 consists of 15 residues. Germline V lookup: CDR1 SEHNR, CDR2 FQNEAQ (reference sequence). Losses at the gene ends were 4 bases for V and 8 bases for J; bases not matched to a gene: 11. CDR3 amino acids: CASSYGGRTFDEQFF. The CDR3 bases are TGTGCCAGCAGCTACGGCGGGAGAACGTTCGATGAGCAGTTCTTC.

This chain joins TRBV6-6 and TRBJ1-2; weak D call: TRBD1 (6 bases). Germline V gives CDR1 MNHNY, CDR2 SVGAGI (reference sequence). This CDR3 has 13 residues. Between the trimmed V and J ends, which lost 6 bases and 5 bases, there was a span of 13 bases. Written as DNA, the CDR3 is TGTGCCAGCAGGACAGACAGGTCTTATGGCTACACCTTC. This sequence encodes CASRTDRSYGYTF.

The CDR3 here is CASSIVRGTANYGYTF. CDR3 sequence (DNA): TGTGCCAGTAGTATCGTCAGGGGCACCGCTAACTATGGCTACACCTTC. This chain uses TRBV19 with TRBJ1-2, with D perhaps matching TRBD1 (6 bases). Looked up from germline, CDR1 is LNHDA and CDR2 is SQIVND (reference sequence). The CDR3 contains 16 residues. The germline V and J ends were trimmed by 3 bases and 0 bases, with 14 bases remaining between them.

The chain has TRBV28 and TRBJ2-7; 11 bases are shared with TRBD2. V was pared by 1 base and J by 0 bases, with 2 bases of the junction left unmatched. CDR3 length: 16 amino acids. Germline values: CDR1 MDHEN, CDR2 SYDVKM. DNA of the CDR3: TGTGCCAGCAGTTTATTCGGACTAGCGGGCTCCTACGAGCAGTACTTC. Translation gives CASSLFGLAGSYEQYF.